This T cell receptor (beta chain) was documented in a study of breast tumors, draining lymph nodes, adjacent tissues. Study-level results: Most tumor T cells seemingly derive from lymph node, then expand in tumor. Luminal-like breast cancer showed significantly higher tumor–nontumor repertoire similarity than basal-like. Compared with lymph nodes, tumors were less diverse; compared with nontumor tissue, more. Tumor T cell lymph node origin was a supported hypothesis, not proven.

This clonotype was recorded many times. The antigen is unknown. Via MiXCR, TCRdb re-called the multiplex PCR reads, giving one row per CDR3 protein. The sample includes more than 100,000 distinct CDR3 sequences, about 20% of them seen just once. Samples came from axillary lymph nodes draining the breast cancer. This CDR3 has 14 residues. The germline V gene has CDR1 MNHNS and CDR2 SASEGT. Losses at the gene ends were 10 bases for V and 8 bases for J; bases not matched to a gene: 13. The source is a female donor with breast cancer. Some clones in this sample may be carry-over from other donors' samples. This rearrangement joins TRBV6-1 to TRBJ2-1, with 8 bases identical to TRBD1. What was sequenced was axillary lymph node tissue. This chain's CDR3 is CATKAGQGADEQFF. CDR3 DNA sequence: TGTGCCACTAAGGCAGGGCAGGGGGCCGATGAGCAGTTCTTC.